The 5 T cell receptor beta chains below all came from one sample that was sequenced in a study of neoadjuvant anti-PD-1 for oral cavity cancer. Produced via immunoSEQ multiplex PCR; TCRdb's table is partial and in-frame only. Here the sample spans roughly 10,000 clones, approximately 52% being singletons. This specimen consisted of tumor tissue, obtained before nivolumab (anti-PD-1) treatment. The receptors were sampled from a person between 35 and 79 years old with oral cavity squamous cell carcinoma.

This clone showed up just a few times. The chain carries TRBV5-1 and TRBJ1-1, with D possibly matching TRBD1 (5 bases). CDR3 length: 15 amino acids. The V gene lost 3 bases and the J gene lost 5 bases, with 17 bases spanning the gap. Germline CDR1 reads SGHRS; CDR2 reads YFSETQ. In nucleotides, the CDR3 is TGCGCCAGCAGCTCCTCCGGGGGGAGAGGGACTGAAGCTTTCTTT. Translation gives CASSSSGGRGTEAFF. The full variable domain, rest sourced from reference TRBV5-1 and TRBJ1-1, is KAGVTQTPRYLIKTRGQQVTLSCSPISGHRSVSWYQQTPGQGLQFLFEYFSETQRNKGNFPGRFSGRQFSNSRSEMNVSTLELGDSALYLCASSSSGGRGTEAFFGQGTRLTVV.

In this sample, this clone turned up once. The chain uses TRBV4-2 and TRBJ2-3; TRBD2 matches at 7 bases. After removal of 5 bases from V and 4 bases from J, the junction contained 15 bases not matched to a gene. Per the germline V gene, CDR1 is LGHNA and CDR2 is YNFKEQ. The CDR3 is made up of 17 amino acids. CDR3 coding DNA: TGTGCCAGCAGCTTGGCGGGTAGCGGGTTTGGGGCAGATACGCAGTATTTT. Its protein is CASSLAGSGFGADTQYF.

In nucleotides, the CDR3 is TGTGCCTGGAGTCCCTACAGCAGTGAAGCTTTCTTT. Its translation is CAWSPYSSEAFF. This chain uses TRBV30 with TRBJ1-1; D remains ambiguous. Trimming took off 2 bases at V and 7 bases at J, with 11 bases between the two ends. The CDR3 runs to 12 residues. Looked up from germline, CDR1 is GTSNPN and CDR2 is SVGIG (reference sequence).

V and J are TRBV10-1 and TRBJ2-7, with 9 bases matching TRBD1. The CDR3 length is 14 residues. With V trimmed by 5 bases and J by 7 bases, 9 bases remained unmatched. CDR1 WNHNN and CDR2 SYGVQD come from the germline V gene (reference sequence). The chain's CDR3 is CASSSGTGTWEQYF. In nucleotides, the CDR3 is TGCGCCAGCAGTTCTGGGACAGGGACGTGGGAGCAGTACTTC.

The V call is TRBV10-3, the J call TRBJ1-1, with D possibly TRBD1 on 6 matching bases. CDR1 and CDR2 from the germline V gene are ENHRY and SYGVKD. The CDR3 covers 13 residues. Trimming took off 9 bases at V and 12 bases at J, with 23 bases between the two ends. The CDR3 nucleotides read TGTGCCATAGCATCAGGGACACCGGACCAAACTTTCTTT. This gives the protein CAIASGTPDQTFF.